The present TCR beta chain was sequenced within a study of blood T cell repertoires in COVID-19. Across the whole study: Collection of acute and convalescent COVID-19 samples took place in the United States, Italy and Spain.

With 4 bases clipped from V and 5 bases from J, the junction kept 6 bases outside the gene matches. In germline, CDR1 is MNHEY, CDR2 SVGAGI. The CDR3 length is 14 residues. Original methodology: Estimation of nucleated cell counts was performed using reference gene primer amplification. TCRdb's copy holds only in-frame clones and misses some; the assay was immunoSEQ multiplex PCR. That table supplies the V and J calls and clone size; D and trimming were determined from the DNA. The sample includes about 180,000 clones, about 84% seen only once; the top ten take around a sixth. The sequence derives from an older person with COVID-19, enrolled during active disease. The material sequenced was peripheral blood. J is TRBJ1-1 and V is TRBV6-5; 8 bases align to TRBD1. CDR3: CASSLTGVWTEAFF. DNA of the CDR3: TGTGCCAGCAGTTTGACAGGGGTGTGGACTGAAGCTTTCTTT.